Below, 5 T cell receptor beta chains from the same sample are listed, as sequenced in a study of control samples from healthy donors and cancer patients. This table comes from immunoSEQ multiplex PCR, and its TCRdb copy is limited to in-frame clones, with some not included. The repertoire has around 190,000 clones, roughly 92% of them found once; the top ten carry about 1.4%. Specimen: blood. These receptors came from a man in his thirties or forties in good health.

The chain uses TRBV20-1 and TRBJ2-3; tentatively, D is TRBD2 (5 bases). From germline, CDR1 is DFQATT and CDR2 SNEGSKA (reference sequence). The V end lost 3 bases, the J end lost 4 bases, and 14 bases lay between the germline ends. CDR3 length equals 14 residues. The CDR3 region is CSASKALEADTQYF. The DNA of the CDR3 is TGCAGTGCTAGTAAGGCCTTGGAGGCAGATACGCAGTATTTT.

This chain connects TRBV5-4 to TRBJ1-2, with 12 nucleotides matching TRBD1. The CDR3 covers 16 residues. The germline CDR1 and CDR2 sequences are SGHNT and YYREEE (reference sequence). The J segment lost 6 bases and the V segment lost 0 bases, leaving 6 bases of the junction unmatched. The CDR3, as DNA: TGTGCCAGCAGCTTGGGGATGGGACAGGGGGCCGATGGCTACACCTTC. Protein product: CASSLGMGQGADGYTF.

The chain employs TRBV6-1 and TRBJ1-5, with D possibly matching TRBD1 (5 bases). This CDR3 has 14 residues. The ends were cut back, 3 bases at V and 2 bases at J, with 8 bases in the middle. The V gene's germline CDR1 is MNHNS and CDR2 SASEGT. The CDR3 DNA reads TGTGCCAGCAGTGAGGCGGGGGGCAATCAGCCCCAGCATTTT. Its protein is CASSEAGGNQPQHF.

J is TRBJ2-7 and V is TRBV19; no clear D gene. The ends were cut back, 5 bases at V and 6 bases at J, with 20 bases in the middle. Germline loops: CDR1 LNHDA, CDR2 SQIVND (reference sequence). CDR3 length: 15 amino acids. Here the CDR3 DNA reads TGTGCCAGTAGTCCATCTCACGGGTTGGGCCTCGAGCAGTACTTC. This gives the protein CASSPSHGLGLEQYF.

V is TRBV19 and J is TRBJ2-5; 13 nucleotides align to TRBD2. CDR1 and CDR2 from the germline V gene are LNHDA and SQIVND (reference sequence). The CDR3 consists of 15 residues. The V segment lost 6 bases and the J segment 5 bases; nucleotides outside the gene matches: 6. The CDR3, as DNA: TGTGCCAGTAGCATACTAGCGGGAGGGGGGGAGACCCAGTACTTC. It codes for CASSILAGGGETQYF.